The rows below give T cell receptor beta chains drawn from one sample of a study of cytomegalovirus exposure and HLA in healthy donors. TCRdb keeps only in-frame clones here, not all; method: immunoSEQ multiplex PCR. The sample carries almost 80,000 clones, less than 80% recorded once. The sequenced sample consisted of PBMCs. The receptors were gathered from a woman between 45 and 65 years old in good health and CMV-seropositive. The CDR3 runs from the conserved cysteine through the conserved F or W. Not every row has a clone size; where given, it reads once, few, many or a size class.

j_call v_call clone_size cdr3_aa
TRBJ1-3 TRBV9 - CASAGTEKNTIYF
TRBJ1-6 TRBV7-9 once CASSLGDRINSPLHF
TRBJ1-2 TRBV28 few CASGDRGHGYTF
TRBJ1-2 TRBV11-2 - CASTPLQGPKGNGYTF
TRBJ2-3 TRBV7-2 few CASSFGVEEADTQYF
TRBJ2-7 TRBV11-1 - CASSLAAARSYEQYF
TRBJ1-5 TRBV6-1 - CASSENRGLKPQHF
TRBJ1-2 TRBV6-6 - CASSPTVTSNYGYSF
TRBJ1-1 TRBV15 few CATSTRAFNTEAFF
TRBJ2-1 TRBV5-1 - CASSLDFGDEQFF
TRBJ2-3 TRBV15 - CATSRVGITAADTQYF
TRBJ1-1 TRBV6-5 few CASRDNTQAFF
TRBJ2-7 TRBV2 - CASSDPFGTGSYEQYF